This TCR beta chain was obtained from a study of CD8+ T cells in alopecia areata. About the research overall: Tofacitinib therapy took 6 to 18 months; 6 months off drug came after.

A remark on this clone: Its antigen is unidentified.

After isolation, RNA underwent reverse transcription to generate cDNA as the sequencing template. Only in-frame clones appear in the TCRdb table, and some are missing; sequencing was by immunoSEQ multiplex PCR. The data show some 130,000 clones, with roughly 50% seen just once and around 15% held by the top ten. The V segment lost 0 bases and the J segment 3 bases; nucleotides outside the gene matches: 10. This CDR3 contains 17 residues. Looked up from germline, CDR1 is GTSNPN and CDR2 is SVGIG (reference sequence). Findings and limits, study-wide: Scalp lesions, especially in alopecia totalis/universalis, had higher clonality than normal scalp.

Treatment here: oral pan-JAK inhibitor, 5-10 mg twice daily. This specimen was CD8+ T cells sorted from blood, taken at week 4, from a patient treated with tofacitinib. V is TRBV30 and J is TRBJ2-1; 8 bases are a match to TRBD2. This sequence was found in a human donor with alopecia areata. CDR3: CAWSVGPGGTNYNEQFF. CDR3 bases: TGTGCCTGGAGTGTAGGACCGGGGGGGACGAACTACAATGAGCAGTTCTTC.